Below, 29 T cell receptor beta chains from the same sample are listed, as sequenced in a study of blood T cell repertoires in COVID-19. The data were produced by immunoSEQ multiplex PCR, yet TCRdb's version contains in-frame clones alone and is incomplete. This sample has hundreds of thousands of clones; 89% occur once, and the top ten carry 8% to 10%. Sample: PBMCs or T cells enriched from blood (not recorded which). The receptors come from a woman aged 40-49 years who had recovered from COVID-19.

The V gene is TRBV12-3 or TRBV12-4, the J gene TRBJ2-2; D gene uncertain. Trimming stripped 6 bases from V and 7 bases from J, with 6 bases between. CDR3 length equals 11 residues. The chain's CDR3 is CASRSDGELFF. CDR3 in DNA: TGTGCCAGCAGAAGCGACGGGGAGCTGTTTTTT.

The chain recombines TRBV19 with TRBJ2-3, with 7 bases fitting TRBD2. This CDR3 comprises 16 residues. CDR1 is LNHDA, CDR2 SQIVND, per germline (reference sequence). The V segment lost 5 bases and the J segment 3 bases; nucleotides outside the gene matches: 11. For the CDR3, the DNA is TGTGCCAGTAGTCCCACACTGAGCGGGAAAACAGATACGCAGTATTTT. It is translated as CASSPTLSGKTDTQYF.

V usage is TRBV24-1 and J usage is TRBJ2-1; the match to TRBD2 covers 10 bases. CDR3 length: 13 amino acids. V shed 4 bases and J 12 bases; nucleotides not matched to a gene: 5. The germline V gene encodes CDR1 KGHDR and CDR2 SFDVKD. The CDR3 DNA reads TGTGCCACCAGTGACCGGACTAGCGGCGGGCAGTTCTTC. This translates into CATSDRTSGGQFF.

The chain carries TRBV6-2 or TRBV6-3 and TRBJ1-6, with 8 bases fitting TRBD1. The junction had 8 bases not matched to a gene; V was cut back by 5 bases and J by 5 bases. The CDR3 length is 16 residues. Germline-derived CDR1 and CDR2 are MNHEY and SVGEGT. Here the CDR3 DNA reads TGTGCCAGCAGTCCCGGGACAGGAAAGAATAATTCACCCCTCCACTTT. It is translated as CASSPGTGKNNSPLHF.

CDR3 in DNA: TGTGCCAGCAGTCACGCCGGGGTAGGGGGCAATGAGCAGTTCTTC. Encoded protein: CASSHAGVGGNEQFF. The chain combines TRBV28 with TRBJ2-1, with D perhaps TRBD1 (6 bases). The CDR3 has 15 residues. Germline V lookup: CDR1 MDHEN, CDR2 SYDVKM. The V and J ends lost 5 bases and 6 bases respectively, with 17 bases between them.

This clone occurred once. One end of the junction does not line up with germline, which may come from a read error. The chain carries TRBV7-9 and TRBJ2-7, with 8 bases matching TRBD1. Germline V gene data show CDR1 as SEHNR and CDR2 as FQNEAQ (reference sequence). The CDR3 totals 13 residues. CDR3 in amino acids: CASSTAGDRTSFF. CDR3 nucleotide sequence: TGTGCCAGCAGCACCGCAGGGGACAGGACCTCTTTCTTC.

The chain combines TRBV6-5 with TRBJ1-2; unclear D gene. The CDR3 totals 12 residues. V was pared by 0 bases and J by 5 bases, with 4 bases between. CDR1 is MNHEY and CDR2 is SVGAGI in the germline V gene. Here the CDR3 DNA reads TGTGCCAGCAGTTACTCCGGGTATGGCTACACCTTC. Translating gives CASSYSGYGYTF.

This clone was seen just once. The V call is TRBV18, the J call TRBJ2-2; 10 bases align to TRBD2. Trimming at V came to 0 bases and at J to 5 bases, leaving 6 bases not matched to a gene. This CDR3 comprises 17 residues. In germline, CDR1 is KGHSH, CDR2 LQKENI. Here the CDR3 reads CASSPPGLAIRTGELFF. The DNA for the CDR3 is TGTGCCAGCTCACCACCGGGACTAGCGATAAGGACCGGGGAGCTGTTTTTT.

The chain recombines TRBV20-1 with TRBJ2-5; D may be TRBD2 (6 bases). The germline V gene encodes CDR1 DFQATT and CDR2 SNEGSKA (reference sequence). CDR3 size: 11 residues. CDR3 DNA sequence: TGCGGGCAGGAGGGGCTAGAGACCCAGTACTTC. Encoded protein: CGQEGLETQYF.

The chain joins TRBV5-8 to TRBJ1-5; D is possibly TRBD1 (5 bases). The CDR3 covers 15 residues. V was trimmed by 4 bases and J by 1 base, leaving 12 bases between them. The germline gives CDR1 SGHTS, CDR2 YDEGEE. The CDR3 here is CASSLLGQSNQPQHF. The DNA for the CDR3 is TGTGCCAGCAGCCTACTGGGGCAGAGCAATCAGCCCCAGCATTTT.

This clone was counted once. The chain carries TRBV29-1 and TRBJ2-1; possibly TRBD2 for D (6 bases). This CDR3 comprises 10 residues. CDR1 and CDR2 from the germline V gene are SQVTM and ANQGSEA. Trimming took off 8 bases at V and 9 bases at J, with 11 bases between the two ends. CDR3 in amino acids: CSHRETEQFF. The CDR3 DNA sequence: TGCAGCCACCGGGAGACTGAGCAGTTCTTC.

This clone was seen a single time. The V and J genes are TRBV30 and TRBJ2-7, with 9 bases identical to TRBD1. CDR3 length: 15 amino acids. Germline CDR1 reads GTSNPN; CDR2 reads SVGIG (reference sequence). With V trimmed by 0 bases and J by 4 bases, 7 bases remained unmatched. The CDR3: CAWSVMGTGWYEQYF. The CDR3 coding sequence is TGTGCCTGGAGTGTAATGGGGACAGGGTGGTACGAGCAGTACTTC.

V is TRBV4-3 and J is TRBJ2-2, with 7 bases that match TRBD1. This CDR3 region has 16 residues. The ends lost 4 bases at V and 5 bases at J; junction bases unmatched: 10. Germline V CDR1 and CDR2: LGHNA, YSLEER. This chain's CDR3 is CASSPPGGFGTGELFF. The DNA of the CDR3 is TGCGCCAGCAGCCCCCCAGGGGGATTCGGAACCGGGGAGCTGTTTTTT.

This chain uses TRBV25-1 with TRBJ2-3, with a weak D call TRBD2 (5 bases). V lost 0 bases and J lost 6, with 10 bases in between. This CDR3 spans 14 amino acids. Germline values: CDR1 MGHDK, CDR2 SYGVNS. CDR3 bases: TGTGCCAGCAGTGAATATGAGGGATGGGATACGCAGTATTTT. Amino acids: CASSEYEGWDTQYF.

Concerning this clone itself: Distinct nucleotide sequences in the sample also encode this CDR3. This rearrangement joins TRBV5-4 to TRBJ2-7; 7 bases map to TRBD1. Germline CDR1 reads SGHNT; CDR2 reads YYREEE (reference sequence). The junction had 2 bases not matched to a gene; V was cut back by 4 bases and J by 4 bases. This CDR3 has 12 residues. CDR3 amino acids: CASSRDSYEQYF. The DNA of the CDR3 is TGTGCCAGCAGCCGGGACAGTTACGAGCAGTACTTC.

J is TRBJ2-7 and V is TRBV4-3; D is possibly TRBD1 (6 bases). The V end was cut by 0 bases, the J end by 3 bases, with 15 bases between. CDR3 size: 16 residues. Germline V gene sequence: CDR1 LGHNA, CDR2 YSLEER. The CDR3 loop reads CASSQDMGAGDYEQYF. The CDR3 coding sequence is TGCGCCAGCAGCCAAGACATGGGTGCAGGGGACTACGAGCAGTACTTC.

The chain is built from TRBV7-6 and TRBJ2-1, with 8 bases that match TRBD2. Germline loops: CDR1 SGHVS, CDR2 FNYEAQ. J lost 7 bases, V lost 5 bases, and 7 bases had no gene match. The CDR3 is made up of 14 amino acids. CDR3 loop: CASSPRGDGNEQFF. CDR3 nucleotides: TGTGCCAGCAGCCCGCGGGGGGATGGTAATGAGCAGTTCTTC.

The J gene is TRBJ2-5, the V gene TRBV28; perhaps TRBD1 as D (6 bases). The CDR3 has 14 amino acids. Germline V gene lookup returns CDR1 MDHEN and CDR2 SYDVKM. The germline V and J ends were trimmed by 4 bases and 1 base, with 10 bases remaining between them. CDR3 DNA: TGTGCCAGCAGTTGGAGGACAGTCCAAGAGACCCAGTACTTC. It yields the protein CASSWRTVQETQYF.

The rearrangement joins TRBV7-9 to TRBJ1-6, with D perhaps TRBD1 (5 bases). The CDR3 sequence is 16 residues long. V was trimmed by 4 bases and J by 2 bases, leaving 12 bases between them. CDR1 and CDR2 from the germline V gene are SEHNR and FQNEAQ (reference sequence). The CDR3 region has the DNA TGTGCCAGCAGCTCACCCGGGGGAGCCTATAATTCACCCCTCCACTTT. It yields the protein CASSSPGGAYNSPLHF.

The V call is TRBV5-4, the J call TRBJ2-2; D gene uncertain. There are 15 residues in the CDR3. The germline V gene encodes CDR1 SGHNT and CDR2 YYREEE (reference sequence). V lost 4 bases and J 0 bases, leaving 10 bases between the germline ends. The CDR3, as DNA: TGTGCCAGCAGCGTTGGGCAGCCGAACACCGGGGAGCTGTTTTTT. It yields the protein CASSVGQPNTGELFF.

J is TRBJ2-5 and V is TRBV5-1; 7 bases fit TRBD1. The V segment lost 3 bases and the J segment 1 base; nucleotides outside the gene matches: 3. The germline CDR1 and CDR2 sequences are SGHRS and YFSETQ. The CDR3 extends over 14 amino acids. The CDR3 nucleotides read TGCGCCAGCAGCTGGGACAGACTCCAAGAGACCCAGTACTTC. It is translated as CASSWDRLQETQYF.

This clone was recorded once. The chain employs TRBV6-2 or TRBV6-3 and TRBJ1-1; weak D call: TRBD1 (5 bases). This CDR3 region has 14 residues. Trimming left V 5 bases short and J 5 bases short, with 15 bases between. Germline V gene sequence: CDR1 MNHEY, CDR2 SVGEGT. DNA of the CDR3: TGTGCCAGCAGTCGGTCGTACGGGGGAACTGAAGCTTTCTTT. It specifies CASSRSYGGTEAFF.

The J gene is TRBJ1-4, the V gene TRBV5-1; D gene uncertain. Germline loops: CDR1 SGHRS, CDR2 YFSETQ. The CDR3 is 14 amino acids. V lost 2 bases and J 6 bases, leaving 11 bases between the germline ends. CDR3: CASSFGLLDEKLFF. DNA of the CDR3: TGCGCCAGCAGCTTTGGACTTTTAGATGAAAAACTGTTTTTT.

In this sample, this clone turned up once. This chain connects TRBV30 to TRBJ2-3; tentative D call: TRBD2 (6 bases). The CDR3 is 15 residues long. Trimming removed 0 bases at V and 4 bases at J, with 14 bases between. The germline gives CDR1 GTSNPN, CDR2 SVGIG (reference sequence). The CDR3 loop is CAWSVTGAVADTQYF. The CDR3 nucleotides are TGTGCCTGGAGTGTAACGGGAGCGGTAGCAGATACGCAGTATTTT.

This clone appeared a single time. DNA of the CDR3: TGTGCCAGCAGCGTAGCCCCCCGTCCCGTCTCTGGAAACACCATATATTTT. Translating it yields CASSVAPRPVSGNTIYF. The V gene is TRBV9, the J gene TRBJ1-3; D unclear. CDR3 length: 17 residues. V was clipped by 0 bases and J by 0 bases, with 13 bases between them. Germline V gene data show CDR1 as SGDLS and CDR2 as YYNGEE.

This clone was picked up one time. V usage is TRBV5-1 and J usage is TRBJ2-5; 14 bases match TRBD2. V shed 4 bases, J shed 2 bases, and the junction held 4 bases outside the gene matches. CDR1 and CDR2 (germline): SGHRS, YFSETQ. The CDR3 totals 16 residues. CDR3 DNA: TGCGCCAGCAGCCCCGGGACTAGCGGGGGACAAGAGACCCAGTACTTC. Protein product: CASSPGTSGGQETQYF.

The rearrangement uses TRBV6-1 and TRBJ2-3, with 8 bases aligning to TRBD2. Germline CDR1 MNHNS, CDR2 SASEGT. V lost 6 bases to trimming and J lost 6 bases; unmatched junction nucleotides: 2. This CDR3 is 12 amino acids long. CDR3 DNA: TGTGCCAGCAGCCCGGGAGGGGATACGCAGTATTTT. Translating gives CASSPGGDTQYF.

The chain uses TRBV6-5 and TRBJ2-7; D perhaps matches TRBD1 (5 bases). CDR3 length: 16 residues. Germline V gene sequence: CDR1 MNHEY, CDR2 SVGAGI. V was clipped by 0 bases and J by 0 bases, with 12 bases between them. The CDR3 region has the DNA TGTGCCAGCAGTTACTCGGGGCGGCCCAGCTCCTACGAGCAGTACTTC. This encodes CASSYSGRPSSYEQYF.

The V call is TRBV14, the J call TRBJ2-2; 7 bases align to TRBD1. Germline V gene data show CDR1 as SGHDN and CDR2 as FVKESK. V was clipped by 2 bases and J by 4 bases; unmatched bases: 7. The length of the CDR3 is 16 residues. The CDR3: CASSQQTGLGTGELFF. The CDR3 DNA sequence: TGTGCCAGCAGCCAACAGACAGGGCTGGGCACCGGGGAGCTGTTTTTT.